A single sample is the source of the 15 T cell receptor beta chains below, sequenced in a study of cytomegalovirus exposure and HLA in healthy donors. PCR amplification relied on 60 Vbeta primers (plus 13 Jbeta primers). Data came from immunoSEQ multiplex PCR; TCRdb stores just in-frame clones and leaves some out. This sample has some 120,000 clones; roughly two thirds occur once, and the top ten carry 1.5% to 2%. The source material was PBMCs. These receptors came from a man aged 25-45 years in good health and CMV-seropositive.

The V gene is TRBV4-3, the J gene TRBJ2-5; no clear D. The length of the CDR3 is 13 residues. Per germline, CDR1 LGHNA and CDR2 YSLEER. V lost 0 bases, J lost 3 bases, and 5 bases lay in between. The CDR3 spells CASSQDGEETQYF. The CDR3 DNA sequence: TGCGCCAGCAGCCAAGACGGTGAAGAGACCCAGTACTTC.

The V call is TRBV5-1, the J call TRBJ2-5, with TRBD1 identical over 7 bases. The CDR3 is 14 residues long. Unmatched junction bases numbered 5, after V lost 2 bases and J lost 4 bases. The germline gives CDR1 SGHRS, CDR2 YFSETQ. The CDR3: CASSFDRVGETQYF. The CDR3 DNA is TGCGCCAGCAGCTTCGACAGGGTCGGAGAGACCCAGTACTTC.

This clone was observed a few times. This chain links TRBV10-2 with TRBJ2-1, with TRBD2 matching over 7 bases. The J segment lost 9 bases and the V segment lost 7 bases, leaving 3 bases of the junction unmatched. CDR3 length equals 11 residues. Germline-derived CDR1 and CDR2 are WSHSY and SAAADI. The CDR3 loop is CASTSGVEQFF. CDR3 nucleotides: TGCGCCAGCACAAGCGGGGTTGAGCAGTTCTTC.

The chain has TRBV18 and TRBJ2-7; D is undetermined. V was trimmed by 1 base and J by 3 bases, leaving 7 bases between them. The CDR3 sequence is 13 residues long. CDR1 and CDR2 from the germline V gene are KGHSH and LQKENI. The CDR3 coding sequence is TGTGCCAGCTCACCACGTACTAACTACGAGCAGTACTTC. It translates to CASSPRTNYEQYF.

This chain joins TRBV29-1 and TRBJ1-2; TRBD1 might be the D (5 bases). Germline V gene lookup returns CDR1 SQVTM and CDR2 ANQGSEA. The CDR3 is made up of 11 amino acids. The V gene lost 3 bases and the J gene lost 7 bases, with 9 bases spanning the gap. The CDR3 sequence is CSVEWGPGYTF. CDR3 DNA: TGCAGCGTTGAGTGGGGCCCTGGCTACACCTTC.

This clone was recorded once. The CDR3 sequence is CASRGGVGGTDTQYF. CDR3 in DNA: TGTGCCAGCAGAGGAGGGGTCGGGGGCACAGATACGCAGTATTTT. The rearrangement links TRBV7-9 to TRBJ2-3, with D possibly being TRBD2 (6 bases). Germline V lookup: CDR1 SEHNR, CDR2 FQNEAQ (reference sequence). This CDR3 has 15 amino acids. V was clipped by 6 bases and J by 1 base, with 14 bases between them.

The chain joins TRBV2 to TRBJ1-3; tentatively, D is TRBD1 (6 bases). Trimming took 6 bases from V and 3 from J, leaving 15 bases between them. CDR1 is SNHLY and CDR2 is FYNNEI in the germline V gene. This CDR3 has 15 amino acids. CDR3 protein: CASRMGGAGGNTIYF. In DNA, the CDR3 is TGTGCCAGCAGAATGGGGGGGGCCGGTGGAAACACCATATATTTT.

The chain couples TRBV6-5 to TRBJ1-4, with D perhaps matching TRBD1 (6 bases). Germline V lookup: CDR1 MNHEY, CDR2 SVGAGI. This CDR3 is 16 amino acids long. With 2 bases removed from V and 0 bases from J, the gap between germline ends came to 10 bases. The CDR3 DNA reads TGTGCCAGCAGTTACCGGGGGGGCGCAACTAATGAAAAACTGTTTTTT. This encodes CASSYRGGATNEKLFF.

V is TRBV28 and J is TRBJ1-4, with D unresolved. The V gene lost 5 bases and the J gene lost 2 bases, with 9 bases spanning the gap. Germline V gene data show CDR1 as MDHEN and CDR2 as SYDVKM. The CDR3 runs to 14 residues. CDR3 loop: CASSPLATNEKLFF. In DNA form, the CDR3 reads TGTGCCAGCAGTCCTCTTGCGACTAATGAAAAACTGTTTTTT.

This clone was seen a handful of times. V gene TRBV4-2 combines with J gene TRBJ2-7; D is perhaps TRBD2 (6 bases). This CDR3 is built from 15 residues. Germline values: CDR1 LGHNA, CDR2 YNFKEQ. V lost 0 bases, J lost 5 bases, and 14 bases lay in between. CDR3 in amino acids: CASSQEMAGSDEQYF. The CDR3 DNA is TGTGCCAGCAGCCAAGAAATGGCCGGGAGCGACGAGCAGTACTTC.

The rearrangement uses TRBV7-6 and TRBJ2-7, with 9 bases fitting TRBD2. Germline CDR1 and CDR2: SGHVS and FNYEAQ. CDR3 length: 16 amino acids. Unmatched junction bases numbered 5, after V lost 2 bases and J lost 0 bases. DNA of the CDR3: TGTGCCAGCAGCTTATCTTTTAGCGGGAGCTCCTACGAGCAGTACTTC. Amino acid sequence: CASSLSFSGSSYEQYF.

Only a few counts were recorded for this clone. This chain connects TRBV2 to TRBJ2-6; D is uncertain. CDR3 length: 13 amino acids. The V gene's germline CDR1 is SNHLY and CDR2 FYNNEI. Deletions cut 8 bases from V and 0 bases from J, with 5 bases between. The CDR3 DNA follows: TGTGCCAGCCTCGTCTCTGGGGCCAACGTCCTGACTTTC. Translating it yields CASLVSGANVLTF.

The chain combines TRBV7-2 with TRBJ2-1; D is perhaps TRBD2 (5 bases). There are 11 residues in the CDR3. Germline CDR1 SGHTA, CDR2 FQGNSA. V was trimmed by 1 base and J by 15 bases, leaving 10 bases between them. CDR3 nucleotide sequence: TGTGCCAGCAGCTTAGGGCCCCGGGGGTTCTTC. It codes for CASSLGPRGFF.

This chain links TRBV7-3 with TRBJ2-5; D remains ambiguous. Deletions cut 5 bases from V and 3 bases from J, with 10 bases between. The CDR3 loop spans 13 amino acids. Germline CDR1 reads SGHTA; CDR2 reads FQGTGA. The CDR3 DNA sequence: TGTGCCAGCAGCCCCCAGGTAGAAGAGACCCAGTACTTC. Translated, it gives CASSPQVEETQYF.

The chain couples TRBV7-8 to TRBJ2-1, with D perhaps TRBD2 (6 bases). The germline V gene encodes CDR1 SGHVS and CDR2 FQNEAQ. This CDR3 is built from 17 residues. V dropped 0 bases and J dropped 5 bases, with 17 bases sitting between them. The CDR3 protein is CASSLAFIGGPHNEQFF. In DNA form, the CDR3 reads TGTGCCAGCAGCTTAGCCTTCATTGGAGGGCCACACAATGAGCAGTTCTTC.